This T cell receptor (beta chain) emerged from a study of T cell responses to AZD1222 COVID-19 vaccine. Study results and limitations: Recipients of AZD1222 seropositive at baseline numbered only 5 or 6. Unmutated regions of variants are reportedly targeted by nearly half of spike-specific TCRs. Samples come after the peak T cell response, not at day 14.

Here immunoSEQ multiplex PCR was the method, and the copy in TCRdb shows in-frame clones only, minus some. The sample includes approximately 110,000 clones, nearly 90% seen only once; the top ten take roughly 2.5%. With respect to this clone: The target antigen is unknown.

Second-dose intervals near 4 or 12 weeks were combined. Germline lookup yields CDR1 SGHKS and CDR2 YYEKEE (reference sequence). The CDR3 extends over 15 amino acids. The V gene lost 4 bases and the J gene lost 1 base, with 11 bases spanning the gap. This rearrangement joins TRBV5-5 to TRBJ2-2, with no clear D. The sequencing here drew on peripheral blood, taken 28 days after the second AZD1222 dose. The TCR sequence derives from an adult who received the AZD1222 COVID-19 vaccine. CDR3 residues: CASSPFWGNTGELFF. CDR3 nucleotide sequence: TGTGCCAGCAGCCCGTTTTGGGGGAACACCGGGGAGCTGTTTTTT.